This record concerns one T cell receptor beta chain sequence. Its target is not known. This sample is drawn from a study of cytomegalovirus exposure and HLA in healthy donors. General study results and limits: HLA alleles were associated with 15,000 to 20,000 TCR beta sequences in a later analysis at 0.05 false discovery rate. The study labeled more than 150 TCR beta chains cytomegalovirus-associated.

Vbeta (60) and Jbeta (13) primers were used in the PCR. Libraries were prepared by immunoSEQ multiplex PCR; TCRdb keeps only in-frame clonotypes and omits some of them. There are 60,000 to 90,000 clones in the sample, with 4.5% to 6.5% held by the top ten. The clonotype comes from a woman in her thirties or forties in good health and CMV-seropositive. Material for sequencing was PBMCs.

The CDR3 DNA reads TGTGCCAGCAGTTCATCTTCTAGGGGCCGCCGGGGCTACACCTTC. Protein sequence: CASSSSSRGRRGYTF. This sequence joins TRBV6-5 and TRBJ1-2; possible D gene TRBD1, 5 bases. The CDR3 is made up of 15 amino acids. Trimming removed 4 bases from V and 8 bases from J, with 20 bases in between. Looked up from germline, CDR1 is MNHEY and CDR2 is SVGAGI.